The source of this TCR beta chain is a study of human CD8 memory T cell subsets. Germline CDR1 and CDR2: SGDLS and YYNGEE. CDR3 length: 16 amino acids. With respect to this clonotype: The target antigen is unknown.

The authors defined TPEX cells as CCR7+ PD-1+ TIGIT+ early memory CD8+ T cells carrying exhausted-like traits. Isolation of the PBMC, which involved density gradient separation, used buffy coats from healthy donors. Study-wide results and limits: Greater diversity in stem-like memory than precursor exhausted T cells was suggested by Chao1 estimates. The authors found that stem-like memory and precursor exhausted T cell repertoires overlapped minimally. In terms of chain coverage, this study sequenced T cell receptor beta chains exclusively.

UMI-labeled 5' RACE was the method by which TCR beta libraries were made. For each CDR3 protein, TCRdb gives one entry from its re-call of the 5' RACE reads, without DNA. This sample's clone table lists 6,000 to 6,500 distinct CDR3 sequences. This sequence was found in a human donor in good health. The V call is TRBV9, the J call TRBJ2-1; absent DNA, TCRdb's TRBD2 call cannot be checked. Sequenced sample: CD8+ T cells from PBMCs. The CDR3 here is CASSVGGSGSLSEQFF.